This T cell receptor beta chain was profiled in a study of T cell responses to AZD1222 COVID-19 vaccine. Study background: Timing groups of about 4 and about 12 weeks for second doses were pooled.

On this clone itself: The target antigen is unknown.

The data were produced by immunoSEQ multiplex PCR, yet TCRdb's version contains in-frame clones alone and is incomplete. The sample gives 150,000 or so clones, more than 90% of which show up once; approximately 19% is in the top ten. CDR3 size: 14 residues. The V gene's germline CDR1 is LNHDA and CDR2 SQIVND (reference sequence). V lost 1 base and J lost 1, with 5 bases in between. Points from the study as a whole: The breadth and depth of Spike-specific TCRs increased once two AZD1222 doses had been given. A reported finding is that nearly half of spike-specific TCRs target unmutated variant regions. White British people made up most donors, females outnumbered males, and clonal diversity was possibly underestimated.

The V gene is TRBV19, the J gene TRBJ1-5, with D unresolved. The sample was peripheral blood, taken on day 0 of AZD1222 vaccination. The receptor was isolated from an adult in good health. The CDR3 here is CASSIGWSNQPQHF. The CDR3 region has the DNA TGTGCCAGTAGTATAGGGTGGAGCAATCAGCCCCAGCATTTT.